Within the sample, the clone carrying this T cell receptor beta chain is medium-sized. TCRdb called the PCR reads again in MiXCR, with one record for every CDR3 protein. The sample consists of over 5,500 distinct CDR3 sequences, approximately 48% of them appearing once. The data were taken from a study of CD4 and CD8 cells across lung adenocarcinoma regions. The CDR3 is 17 residues long. The V end lost 0 bases, the J end lost 12 bases, and 25 bases lay between the germline ends. Looked up from germline, CDR1 is SGHRS and CDR2 is YFSETQ. Donors had localized lung adenocarcinoma, a non-small cell lung cancer.

The specimen sequenced was CD8+ T cells from the center of a lung tumor. The receptor was derived from a female donor with lung adenocarcinoma. The CD4 and CD8 labels of this study may be unreliable. The rearrangement uses TRBV5-1 and TRBJ2-1, with D perhaps being TRBD1 or TRBD2 (7 bases each). CDR3 nucleotide sequence: TGCGCCAGCAGCTTGGGGGGAGGGACAGCCGGGGACCCGGGGCAGTTCTTC. Translation gives CASSLGGGTAGDPGQFF.